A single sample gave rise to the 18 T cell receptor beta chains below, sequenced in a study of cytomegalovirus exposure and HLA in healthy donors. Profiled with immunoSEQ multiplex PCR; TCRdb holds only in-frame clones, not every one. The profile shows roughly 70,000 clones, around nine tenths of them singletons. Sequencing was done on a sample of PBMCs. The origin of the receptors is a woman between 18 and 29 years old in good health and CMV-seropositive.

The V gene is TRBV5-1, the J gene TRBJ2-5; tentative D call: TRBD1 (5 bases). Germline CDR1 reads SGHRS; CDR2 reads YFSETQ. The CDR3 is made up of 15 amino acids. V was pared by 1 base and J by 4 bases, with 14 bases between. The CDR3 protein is CASSLRGISIETQYF. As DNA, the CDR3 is TGCGCCAGCAGCTTGAGGGGCATCTCTATAGAGACCCAGTACTTC. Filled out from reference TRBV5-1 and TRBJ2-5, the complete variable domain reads KAGVTQTPRYLIKTRGQQVTLSCSPISGHRSVSWYQQTPGQGLQFLFEYFSETQRNKGNFPGRFSGRQFSNSRSEMNVSTLELGDSALYLCASSLRGISIETQYFGPGTRLLVL.

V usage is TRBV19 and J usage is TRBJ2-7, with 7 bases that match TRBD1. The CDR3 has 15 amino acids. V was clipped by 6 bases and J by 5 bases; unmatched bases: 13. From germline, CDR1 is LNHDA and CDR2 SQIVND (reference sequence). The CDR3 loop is CASSMGQRGSNEQYF. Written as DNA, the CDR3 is TGTGCCAGTAGCATGGGACAGCGAGGGAGTAACGAGCAGTACTTC.

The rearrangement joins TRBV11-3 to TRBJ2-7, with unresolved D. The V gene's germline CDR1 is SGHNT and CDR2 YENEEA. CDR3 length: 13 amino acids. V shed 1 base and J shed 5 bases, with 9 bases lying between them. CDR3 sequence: CASSLGGSDEQYF. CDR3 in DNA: TGTGCCAGCAGCTTAGGCGGCAGCGACGAGCAGTACTTC.

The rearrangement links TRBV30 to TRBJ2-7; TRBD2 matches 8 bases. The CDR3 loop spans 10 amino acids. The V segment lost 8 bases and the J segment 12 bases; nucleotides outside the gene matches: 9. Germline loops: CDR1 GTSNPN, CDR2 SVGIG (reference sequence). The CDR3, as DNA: TGTGCCCGGGGGGGATTCCGACTGTACTTC. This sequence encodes CARGGFRLYF.

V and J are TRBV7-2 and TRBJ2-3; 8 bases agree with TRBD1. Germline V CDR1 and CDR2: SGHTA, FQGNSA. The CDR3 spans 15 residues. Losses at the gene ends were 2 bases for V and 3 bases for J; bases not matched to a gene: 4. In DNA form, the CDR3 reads TGTGCCAGCAGCTTACGTCAGGGGGCGACAGATACGCAGTATTTT. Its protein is CASSLRQGATDTQYF.

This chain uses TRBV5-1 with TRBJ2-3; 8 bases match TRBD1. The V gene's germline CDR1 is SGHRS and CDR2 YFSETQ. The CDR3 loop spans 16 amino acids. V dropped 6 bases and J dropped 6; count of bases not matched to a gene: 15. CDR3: CASTHSQPGGPDTQYF. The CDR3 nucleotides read TGCGCCAGCACCCACTCCCAGCCAGGGGGCCCCGATACGCAGTATTTT.

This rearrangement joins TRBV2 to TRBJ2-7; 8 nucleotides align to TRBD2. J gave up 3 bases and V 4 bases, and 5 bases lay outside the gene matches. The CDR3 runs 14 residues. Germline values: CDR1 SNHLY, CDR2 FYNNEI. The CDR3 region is CASSGTSIGYEQYF. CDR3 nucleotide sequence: TGTGCCAGCAGTGGGACTAGCATTGGCTACGAGCAGTACTTC.

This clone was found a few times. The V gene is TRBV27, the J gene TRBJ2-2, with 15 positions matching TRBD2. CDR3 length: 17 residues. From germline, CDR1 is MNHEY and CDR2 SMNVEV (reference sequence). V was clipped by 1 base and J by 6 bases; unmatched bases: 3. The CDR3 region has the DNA TGTGCCAGCAGTTTATTCGGACTAGCGGGGGGGCCCGGGGAGCTGTTTTTT. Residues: CASSLFGLAGGPGELFF.

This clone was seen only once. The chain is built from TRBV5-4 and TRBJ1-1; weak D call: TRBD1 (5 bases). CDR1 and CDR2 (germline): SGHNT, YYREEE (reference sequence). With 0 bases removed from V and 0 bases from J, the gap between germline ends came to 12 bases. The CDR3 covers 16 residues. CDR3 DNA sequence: TGTGCCAGCAGCTTGGGAGCAGGGTCGATGAACACTGAAGCTTTCTTT. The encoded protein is CASSLGAGSMNTEAFF.

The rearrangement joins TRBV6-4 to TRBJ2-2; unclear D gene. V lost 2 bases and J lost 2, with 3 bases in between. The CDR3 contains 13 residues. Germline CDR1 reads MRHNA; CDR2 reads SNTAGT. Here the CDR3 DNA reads TGTGCCAGCAGTGACACAAACACCGGGGAGCTGTTTTTT. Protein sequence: CASSDTNTGELFF.

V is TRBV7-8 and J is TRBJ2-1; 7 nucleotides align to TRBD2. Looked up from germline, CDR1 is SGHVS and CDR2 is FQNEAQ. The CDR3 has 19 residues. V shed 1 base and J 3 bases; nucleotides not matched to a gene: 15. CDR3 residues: CASSLDSMYWLADYNEQFF. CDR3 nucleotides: TGTGCCAGCAGCTTAGATAGTATGTATTGGCTAGCGGACTACAATGAGCAGTTCTTC.

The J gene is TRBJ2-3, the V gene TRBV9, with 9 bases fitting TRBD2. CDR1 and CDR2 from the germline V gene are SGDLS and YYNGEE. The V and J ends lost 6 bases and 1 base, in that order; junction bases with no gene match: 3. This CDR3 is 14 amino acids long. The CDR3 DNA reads TGTGCCAGCAACGAGCGGGGGGGCACAGATACGCAGTATTTT. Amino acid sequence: CASNERGGTDTQYF.

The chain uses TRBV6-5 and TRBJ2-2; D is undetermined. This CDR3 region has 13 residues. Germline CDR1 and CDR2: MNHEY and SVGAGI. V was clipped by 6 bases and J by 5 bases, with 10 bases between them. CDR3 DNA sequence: TGTGCCAGCAGACAGACGCTGACCGGGGAGCTGTTTTTT. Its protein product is CASRQTLTGELFF.

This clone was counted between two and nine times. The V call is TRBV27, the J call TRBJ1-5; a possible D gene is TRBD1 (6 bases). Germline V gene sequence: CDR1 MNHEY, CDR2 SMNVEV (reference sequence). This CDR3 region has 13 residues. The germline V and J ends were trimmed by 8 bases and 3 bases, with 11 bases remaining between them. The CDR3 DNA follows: TGTGCCAGCGGACAGTACTACAATCAGCCCCAGCATTTT. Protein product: CASGQYYNQPQHF.

This chain's CDR3 is CATGYNGQPQHF. The CDR3 DNA follows: TGTGCCACCGGTTACAACGGTCAGCCCCAGCATTTT. The V gene is TRBV6-5, the J gene TRBJ1-5, with D unresolved. There are 12 residues in the CDR3. Germline V gives CDR1 MNHEY, CDR2 SVGAGI. The V and J ends lost 10 bases and 6 bases respectively, with 13 bases between them.

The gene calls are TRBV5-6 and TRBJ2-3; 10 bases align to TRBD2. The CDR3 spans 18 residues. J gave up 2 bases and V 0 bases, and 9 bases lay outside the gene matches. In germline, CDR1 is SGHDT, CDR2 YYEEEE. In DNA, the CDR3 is TGTGCCAGCAGCTTGGCCACGGAGCTAGCGGGGGCCACAGATACGCAGTATTTT. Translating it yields CASSLATELAGATDTQYF.

The CDR3 region has the DNA TGTGCCATCAGTCCAAGAGGGGCTCTAGCGGACTCTCCTAAATCTAGCACAGATACGCAGTATTTT. It translates to CAISPRGALADSPKSSTDTQYF. V gene TRBV10-3 combines with J gene TRBJ2-3; 7 nucleotides align to TRBD2. Looked up from germline, CDR1 is ENHRY and CDR2 is SYGVKD. After removal of 5 bases from V and 0 bases from J, the junction contained 26 bases not matched to a gene. The CDR3 is made up of 22 amino acids.

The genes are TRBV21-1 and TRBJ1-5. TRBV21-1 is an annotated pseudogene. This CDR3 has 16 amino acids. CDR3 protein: CASSRRGTLCNQPQHF. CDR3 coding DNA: TGTGCCAGCAGCAGACGGGGGACTCTGTGCAATCAGCCCCAGCATTTT.